The next 27 T cell receptor beta chains were all read from a single sample in a study of shared clonotypes between healthy human individuals. CD45RO negativity and positive selection for CCR7 defined naive CD8 cells, a population that excluded terminally differentiated effector memory CD45RA+ cells. Profiled with immunoSEQ multiplex PCR; TCRdb holds only in-frame clones, not every one. Of around 2.1 million clones in the sample, 85% to 95% were seen once. Material: naive CD8+ T cells from PBMCs. These receptors were collected from a young man in good health. Some clones in this sample may be carry-over from other donors' samples.

The chain is built from TRBV7-9 and TRBJ2-1; TRBD2 matches 14 bases. V shed 11 bases, J shed 4 bases, and the junction held 13 bases outside the gene matches. Germline CDR1 reads SEHNR; CDR2 reads FQNEAQ (reference sequence). This CDR3 has 17 residues. CDR3 residues: CACGTSGGGLSYNEQFF. DNA for the CDR3: TGTGCCTGCGGGACTAGCGGGGGTGGCCTCTCTTACAATGAGCAGTTCTTC.

The chain couples TRBV27 to TRBJ1-5; D is undetermined. V shed 2 bases and J shed 4 bases, with 12 bases lying between them. This CDR3 spans 15 amino acids. Germline CDR1 reads MNHEY; CDR2 reads SMNVEV (reference sequence). The CDR3 is CASSLGFSGNQPQHF. In DNA form, the CDR3 reads TGTGCCAGCAGTTTAGGTTTTAGTGGAAATCAGCCCCAGCATTTT.

This chain joins TRBV7-9 and TRBJ2-1; 16 nucleotides match TRBD2. V shed 5 bases, J shed 0 bases, and the junction held 7 bases outside the gene matches. The CDR3 length is 19 residues. The germline V gene has CDR1 SEHNR and CDR2 FQNEAQ (reference sequence). CDR3 nucleotides: TGTGCCAGCAGCGCGGGACTAGCGGGAGGGACAAGCTCCTACAATGAGCAGTTCTTC. Residues: CASSAGLAGGTSSYNEQFF.

In this sample, this clone turned up once. The chain couples TRBV27 to TRBJ2-3; 7 positions agree with TRBD1. The CDR3 length is 15 residues. Germline trimming cut 2 bases from V and 4 bases from J; bases unmatched to any gene: 6. Germline lookup yields CDR1 MNHEY and CDR2 SMNVEV (reference sequence). The CDR3 region has the DNA TGTGCCAGCAGTTTAGAGGGGGCGGACGCAGATACGCAGTATTTT. Protein sequence: CASSLEGADADTQYF.

The genes are TRBV10-3 and TRBJ2-1; 7 nucleotides match TRBD2. CDR1 and CDR2 from the germline V gene are ENHRY and SYGVKD. This CDR3 contains 14 residues. V shed 8 bases and J 2 bases; nucleotides not matched to a gene: 6. CDR3 sequence: CAILLADTYNEQFF. The CDR3 bases are TGTGCCATCCTCCTAGCGGACACCTACAATGAGCAGTTCTTC.

The rearrangement uses TRBV19 and TRBJ1-1; weak D call: TRBD1 (5 bases). Germline V gene lookup returns CDR1 LNHDA and CDR2 SQIVND (reference sequence). CDR3 length: 12 residues. V shed 7 bases and J shed 1 base, with 7 bases lying between them. CDR3 residues: CASMGRNTEAFF. CDR3 DNA sequence: TGTGCCAGTATGGGGCGGAACACTGAAGCTTTCTTT.

The chain uses TRBV14 and TRBJ2-7; unclear D gene. Trimming pared 4 bases from V and 7 bases from J, leaving 14 bases between. CDR3 length: 13 residues. Germline V gives CDR1 SGHDN, CDR2 FVKESK. CDR3 in amino acids: CASSPGRVIEQYF. CDR3 bases: TGTGCCAGCAGCCCCGGTCGAGTGATAGAGCAGTACTTC.

The V and J genes are TRBV6-6 and TRBJ1-3; D unclear. The germline CDR1 and CDR2 sequences are MNHNY and SVGAGI (reference sequence). V was trimmed by 0 bases and J by 2 bases, leaving 8 bases between them. CDR3 length: 15 amino acids. The CDR3 sequence: CASSYSSGAGNTIYF. The CDR3, as DNA: TGTGCCAGCAGTTACTCATCCGGGGCTGGAAACACCATATATTTT.

J is TRBJ1-3 and V is TRBV4-3; D remains unclear. This CDR3 spans 17 amino acids. Deletions cut 0 bases from V and 3 bases from J, with 15 bases between. Germline values: CDR1 LGHNA, CDR2 YSLEER. CDR3 amino acids: CASSQEVAGIIGNTIYF. CDR3 DNA sequence: TGCGCCAGCAGCCAAGAGGTGGCGGGAATCATTGGAAACACCATATATTTT.

V gene TRBV15 combines with J gene TRBJ2-1, with a weak D call TRBD2 (6 bases). CDR1 and CDR2 from the germline V gene are LNHNV and YYDKDF (reference sequence). The V and J ends lost 0 bases and 4 bases respectively, with 16 bases between them. The CDR3 length is 17 residues. The CDR3 sequence is CATSRDPAGTWYNEQFF. In DNA form, the CDR3 reads TGTGCCACCAGCAGAGATCCGGCGGGAACCTGGTACAATGAGCAGTTCTTC.

The J gene is TRBJ1-1, the V gene TRBV15; D gene unclear. This CDR3 has 15 residues. Trimming removed 0 bases from V and 2 bases from J, with 10 bases in between. Germline CDR1 LNHNV, CDR2 YYDKDF (reference sequence). CDR3 sequence: CATSRDSRRNTEAFF. In nucleotides, the CDR3 is TGTGCCACCAGCAGAGATTCCAGAAGAAACACTGAAGCTTTCTTT.

The chain has TRBV10-3 and TRBJ1-6, with D possibly being TRBD1 (6 bases). This CDR3 region has 12 residues. The ends were cut back, 10 bases at V and 4 bases at J, with 8 bases in the middle. Germline CDR1 ENHRY, CDR2 SYGVKD. The CDR3 sequence is CATGQYNSPLHF. CDR3 DNA sequence: TGTGCCACCGGACAGTATAATTCACCCCTCCACTTT.

This chain uses TRBV7-9 with TRBJ1-2; TRBD1 agrees at 7 bases. The J segment lost 3 bases and the V segment lost 5 bases, leaving 6 bases of the junction unmatched. The CDR3 extends over 14 amino acids. Germline-derived CDR1 and CDR2 are SEHNR and FQNEAQ (reference sequence). The CDR3 DNA is TGTGCCAGCAGCCCGACAGGGAGGGACTATGGCTACACCTTC. Translation gives CASSPTGRDYGYTF.

This chain joins TRBV6-1 and TRBJ1-1; TRBD1 agrees at 8 bases. The V gene end was trimmed by 2 bases and the J gene end by 7 bases; junction bases not matched to a gene: 9. CDR1 is MNHNS, CDR2 SASEGT, per germline. The CDR3 runs 15 residues. The CDR3 loop is CASSENPGGYGEAFF. The CDR3 nucleotides are TGTGCCAGCAGTGAAAATCCAGGGGGCTACGGTGAAGCTTTCTTT.

The chain carries TRBV19 and TRBJ2-1; D may be TRBD1 (7 bases). The germline V gene encodes CDR1 LNHDA and CDR2 SQIVND (reference sequence). The CDR3 spans 16 residues. Trimming stripped 5 bases from V and 5 bases from J, with 19 bases between. CDR3 coding DNA: TGTGCCAGTAGTCGGAGGGGGCAAAGACTGGACAATGAGCAGTTCTTC. This translates into CASSRRGQRLDNEQFF.

The chain has TRBV28 and TRBJ2-7; 7 nucleotides match TRBD1. CDR1 is MDHEN, CDR2 SYDVKM, per germline. This CDR3 has 13 residues. Trimming removed 3 bases from V and 2 bases from J; junction bases left unmatched: 1. The CDR3 reads CASSFTGAYEQYF. CDR3 in DNA: TGTGCCAGCAGTTTCACAGGGGCCTACGAGCAGTACTTC.

V and J are TRBV30 and TRBJ2-1; maybe TRBD1 (6 bases). Trimming removed 4 bases from V and 10 bases from J, with 17 bases in between. The germline V gene has CDR1 GTSNPN and CDR2 SVGIG (reference sequence). The length of the CDR3 is 13 residues. CDR3 DNA: TGTGCCTGGACCGGGACACCAGAAAGGGAGCAGTTCTTC. The encoded protein is CAWTGTPEREQFF.

Note on this clone: Other DNA sequences in the same sample also yield this CDR3. This chain uses TRBV4-1 with TRBJ2-1; D not resolved. The CDR3 contains 11 residues. Between the trimmed V and J ends, which lost 2 bases and 5 bases, there was a span of 1 base. Germline V gene sequence: CDR1 MGHRA, CDR2 YSYEKL. The CDR3 DNA reads TGCGCCAGCAGCCAAAACAATGAGCAGTTCTTC. Encoded protein: CASSQNNEQFF.

The chain couples TRBV29-1 to TRBJ2-4; the match to TRBD2 covers 7 bases. V shed 0 bases and J 0 bases; nucleotides not matched to a gene: 5. The V gene's germline CDR1 is SQVTM and CDR2 ANQGSEA. This CDR3 region has 16 residues. The CDR3 region has the DNA TGCAGCGTTGAAGACCCGGGACTACTAGCCAAAAACATTCAGTACTTC. It encodes CSVEDPGLLAKNIQYF. Complete variable domain (other parts from reference TRBV29-1 and TRBJ2-4): SAVISQKPSRDICQRGTSLTIQCQVDSQVTMMFWYRQQPGQSLTLIATANQGSEATYESGFVIDKFPISRPNLTFSTLTVSNMSPEDSSIYLCSVEDPGLLAKNIQYFGAGTRLSVL.

Only one count was recorded for this clone. This chain joins TRBV12-5 and TRBJ2-1; the D is unclear. This CDR3 is built from 14 residues. Between the trimmed V and J ends, which lost 9 bases and 2 bases, there was a span of 14 bases. Germline-derived CDR1 and CDR2 are LGHNT and FRNRAP. The CDR3 loop reads CASPTLVPYNEQFF. As DNA, the CDR3 is TGTGCTAGCCCTACGCTAGTCCCCTACAATGAGCAGTTCTTC.

V gene TRBV29-1 combines with J gene TRBJ1-1; no clear D. Germline V CDR1 and CDR2: SQVTM, ANQGSEA. V was cut by 6 bases and J by 0 bases, with 8 bases left in between. The CDR3 is 12 amino acids. CDR3 in amino acids: CSVHQMNTEAFF. In nucleotides, the CDR3 is TGCAGCGTCCACCAAATGAACACTGAAGCTTTCTTT.

The chain combines TRBV21-1 with TRBJ2-5; TRBD2 is the table's D call, not checked against the DNA. TRBV21-1 is a listed pseudogene. The CDR3 spans 23 residues. The CDR3: CASSKCHLGGSSDRNGSQETQYF. CDR3 in DNA: TGTGCCAGCAGCAAATGCCATTTGGGGGGGTCTAGCGACCGGAATGGAAGTCAAGAGACCCAGTACTTC.

The DNA for the CDR3 is TGTGCCAGCAGCCCTAGCGTAGGCAGGGCTTACGAGCAGTACTTC. Translating gives CASSPSVGRAYEQYF. The rearrangement uses TRBV7-9 and TRBJ2-7; possibly TRBD2 for D (6 bases). Germline CDR1 reads SEHNR; CDR2 reads FQNEAQ (reference sequence). V was cut by 5 bases and J by 4 bases, with 18 bases left in between. The CDR3 contains 15 residues.

V usage is TRBV7-2 and J usage is TRBJ2-1; 9 bases are shared with TRBD2. J was trimmed by 6 bases and V by 3 bases; bases with no gene match: 9. The CDR3 length is 16 residues. Per germline, CDR1 SGHTA and CDR2 FQGNSA. The CDR3 loop is CASSFPATSGFNEQFF. The CDR3 DNA reads TGTGCCAGCAGCTTCCCCGCAACTAGCGGGTTCAATGAGCAGTTCTTC.

This chain uses TRBV6-5 with TRBJ2-7; either TRBD1 or TRBD2 may fit D (6 bases each). The V and J ends lost 6 bases and 2 bases respectively, with 17 bases between them. Germline assignment: CDR1 MNHEY and CDR2 SVGAGI. This CDR3 contains 15 residues. The CDR3 reads CASRPVPEGAYEQYF. The CDR3 nucleotides read TGTGCCAGCAGGCCGGTTCCGGAGGGGGCCTACGAGCAGTACTTC.

The genes are TRBV5-4 and TRBJ2-5; no clear D gene. V was trimmed by 2 bases and J by 3 bases, leaving 14 bases between them. Looked up from germline, CDR1 is SGHNT and CDR2 is YYREEE (reference sequence). This CDR3 has 15 amino acids. The chain's CDR3 is CASSFAFSVKETQYF. The CDR3 bases are TGTGCCAGCAGCTTCGCGTTTTCGGTAAAAGAGACCCAGTACTTC.

This sequence joins TRBV27 and TRBJ2-7; 7 positions agree with TRBD2. CDR1 MNHEY and CDR2 SMNVEV come from the germline V gene (reference sequence). The CDR3 length is 14 residues. V lost 5 bases to trimming and J lost 3 bases; unmatched junction nucleotides: 7. The CDR3 protein is CASSPQGLVYEQYF. The DNA of the CDR3 is TGTGCCAGCAGTCCACAAGGACTAGTCTACGAGCAGTACTTC.